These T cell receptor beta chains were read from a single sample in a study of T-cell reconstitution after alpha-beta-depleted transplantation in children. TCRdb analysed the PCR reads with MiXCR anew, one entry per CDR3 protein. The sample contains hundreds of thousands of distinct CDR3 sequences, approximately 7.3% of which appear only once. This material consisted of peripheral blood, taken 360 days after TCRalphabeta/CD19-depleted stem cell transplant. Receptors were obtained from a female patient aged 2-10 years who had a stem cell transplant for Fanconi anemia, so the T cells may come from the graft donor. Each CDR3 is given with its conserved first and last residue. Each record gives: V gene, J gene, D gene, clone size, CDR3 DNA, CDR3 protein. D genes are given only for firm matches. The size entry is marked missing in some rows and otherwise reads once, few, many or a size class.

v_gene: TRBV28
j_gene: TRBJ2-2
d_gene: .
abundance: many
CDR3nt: TGTGCCAGCAGTTTATACCTCTCACCTGACACCGGGGAGCTGTTTTTT
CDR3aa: CASSLYLSPDTGELFF

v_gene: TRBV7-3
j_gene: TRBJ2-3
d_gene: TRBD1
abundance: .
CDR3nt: TGTGCCAGCAGCATCTCCCCGGGACAGGGGCCATCCACAGATACGCAGTATTTT
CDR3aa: CASSISPGQGPSTDTQYF

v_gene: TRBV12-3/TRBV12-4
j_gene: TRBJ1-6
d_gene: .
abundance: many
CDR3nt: TGTGCCAGCAGTTTAGTTACGGGGAATAATTCACCCCTCCACTTT
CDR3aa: CASSLVTGNNSPLHF

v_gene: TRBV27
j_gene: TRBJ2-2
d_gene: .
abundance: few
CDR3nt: TGTGCCAGCAGTTTATTACACACCGGGGAGCTGTTTTTT
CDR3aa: CASSLLHTGELFF

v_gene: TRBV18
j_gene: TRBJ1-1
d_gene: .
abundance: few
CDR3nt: TGTGCCAGCTCTATACTGAACACTGAAGCTTTCTTT
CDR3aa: CASSILNTEAFF

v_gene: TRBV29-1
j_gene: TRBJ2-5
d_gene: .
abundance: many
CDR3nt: TGCAGCGTTGCCCTCCTAGGGAGTACCCAGTACTTC
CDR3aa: CSVALLGSTQYF

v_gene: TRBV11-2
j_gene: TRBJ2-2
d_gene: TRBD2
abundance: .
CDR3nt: TGTGCCAGCAGCTTAGATGGCTTGACTAGCTTGAACACCGGGGAGCTGTTTTTT
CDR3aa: CASSLDGLTSLNTGELFF

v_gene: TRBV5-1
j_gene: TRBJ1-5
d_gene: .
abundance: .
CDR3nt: TGCGCCAGCAGCTTGGAGTTAGGCGGGCCCCAGCATTTT
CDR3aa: CASSLELGGPQHF

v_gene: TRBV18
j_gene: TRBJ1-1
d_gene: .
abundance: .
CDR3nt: TGTGCCAGCTCACGTGAAGCGAACACTGAAGCTTTCTTT
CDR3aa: CASSREANTEAFF

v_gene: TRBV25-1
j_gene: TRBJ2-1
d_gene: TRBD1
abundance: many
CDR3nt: TGTGCCAGCAGTGAAAGGGACAGGGCAAACAATGAGCAGTTCTTC
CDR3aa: CASSERDRANNEQFF

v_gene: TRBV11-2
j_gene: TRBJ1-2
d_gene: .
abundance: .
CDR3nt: TGTGCCAGCAGCGGAAGGCTGGTTCGGTCGTGGAGCTACACCTTC
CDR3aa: CASSGRLVRSWSYTF

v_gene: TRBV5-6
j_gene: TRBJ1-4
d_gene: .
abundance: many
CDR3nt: TGTGCCAGCAGCCGAGACGCAACTAATGAAAAACTGTTTTTT
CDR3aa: CASSRDATNEKLFF

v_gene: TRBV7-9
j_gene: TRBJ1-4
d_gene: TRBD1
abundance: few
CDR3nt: TGTGCCAGCAGCTTAGCGGTGGGACAGGAGAATGAAAAACTGTTTTTT
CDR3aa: CASSLAVGQENEKLFF

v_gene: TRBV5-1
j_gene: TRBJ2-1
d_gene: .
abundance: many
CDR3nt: TGCGCCAGCAGCTTGTTCAGGCAGGGGTTTATTGATGAGCAGTTCTTC
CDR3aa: CASSLFRQGFIDEQFF

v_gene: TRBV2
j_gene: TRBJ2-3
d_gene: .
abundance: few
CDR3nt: TGTGCCAGCAGTAGCCGACGGGGGGCAGGGACAGATACGCAGTATTTT
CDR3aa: CASSSRRGAGTDTQYF

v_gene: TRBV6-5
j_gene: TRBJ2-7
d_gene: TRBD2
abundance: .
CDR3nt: TGTTCCAGCAGTTACTCTAGACTAGCGGGAGTAGGGTACGAGCAGTACTTC
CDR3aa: CSSSYSRLAGVGYEQYF

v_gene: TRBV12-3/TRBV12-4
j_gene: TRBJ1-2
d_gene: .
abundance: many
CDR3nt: TGTGCCAGCAGTCCCCTCCCGGGGGACTATGGCTACACCTTC
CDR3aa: CASSPLPGDYGYTF

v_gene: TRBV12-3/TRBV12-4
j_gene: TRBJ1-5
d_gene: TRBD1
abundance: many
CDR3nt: TGTGCCAGCAGCCTGGGTGGACAGGGTAGGAGTCAGCCCCAGCATTTT
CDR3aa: CASSLGGQGRSQPQHF

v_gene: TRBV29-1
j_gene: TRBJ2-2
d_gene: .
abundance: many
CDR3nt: TGCAGCGTTGGGATGGGGGGGCGAATCGGGGAGCTGTTTTTT
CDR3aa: CSVGMGGRIGELFF

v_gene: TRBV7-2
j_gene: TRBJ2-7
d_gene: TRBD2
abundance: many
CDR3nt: TGTGCCAGCAGCTGGACTAGCGGGGCCTACGAGCAGTACTTC
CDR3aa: CASSWTSGAYEQYF

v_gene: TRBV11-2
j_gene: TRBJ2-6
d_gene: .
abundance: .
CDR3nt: TGTGCCAGCAGGGGGGTGAAGGCTGGGGCCAACGTCCTGACTTTC
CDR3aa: CASRGVKAGANVLTF

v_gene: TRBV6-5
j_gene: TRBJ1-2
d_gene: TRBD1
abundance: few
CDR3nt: TGTGCCAGCAGTCCCGACCGCCCCACAGGGGTTAGGGATGGCTACACCTTC
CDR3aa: CASSPDRPTGVRDGYTF

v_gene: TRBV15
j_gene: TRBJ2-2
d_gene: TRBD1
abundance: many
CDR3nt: TGTGCCACCAAATCTTGGGACAGGGAGGACACCGGGGAGCTGTTTTTT
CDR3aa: CATKSWDREDTGELFF

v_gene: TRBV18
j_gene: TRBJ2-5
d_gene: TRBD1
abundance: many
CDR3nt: TGTGCCAGCTCCCTCAAAAACAGGGGACAAGAGACCCAGTACTTC
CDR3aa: CASSLKNRGQETQYF

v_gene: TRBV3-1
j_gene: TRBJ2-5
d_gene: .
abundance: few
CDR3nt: TGTGCCAGCAGCCAAGTGGACGGAATCTCCTACCTCCAAGAGACCCAGTACTTC
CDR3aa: CASSQVDGISYLQETQYF

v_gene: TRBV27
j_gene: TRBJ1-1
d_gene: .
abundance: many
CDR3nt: TGTGCCAGCAGTTTAGGCAGGGGATTCACTGAAGCTTTCTTT
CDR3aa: CASSLGRGFTEAFF

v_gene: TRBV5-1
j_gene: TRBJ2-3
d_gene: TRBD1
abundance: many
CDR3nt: TGCGCCAGCAGCCGACAGGGCTACACAGATACGCAGTATTTT
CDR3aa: CASSRQGYTDTQYF

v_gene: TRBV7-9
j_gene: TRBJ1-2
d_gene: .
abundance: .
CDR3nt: TGTGCCAGCAGCCCCGCGCAAAACTATGGCTACACCTTC
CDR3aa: CASSPAQNYGYTF

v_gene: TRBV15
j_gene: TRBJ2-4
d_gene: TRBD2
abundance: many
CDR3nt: TGTGCCCCGGCCACTCGACAGGGAAGCGGGAGGGCCCCCAAAAACATTCAGTACTTC
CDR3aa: CAPATRQGSGRAPKNIQYF

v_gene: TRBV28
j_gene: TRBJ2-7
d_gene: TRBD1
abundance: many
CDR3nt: TGTGCCAGCAGTTCAGCCGGGACAGGGACCTACGAGCAGTACTTC
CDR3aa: CASSSAGTGTYEQYF

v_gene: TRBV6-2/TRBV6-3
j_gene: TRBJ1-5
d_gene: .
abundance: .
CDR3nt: TGTGCCAGCAGTTACTTCAATCAGCCCCAGCATTTT
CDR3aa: CASSYFNQPQHF

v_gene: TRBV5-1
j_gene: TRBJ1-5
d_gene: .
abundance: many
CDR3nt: TGCGCCAGCAGCTTGGACGGAGTGAATCAGCCCCAGCATTTT
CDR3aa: CASSLDGVNQPQHF

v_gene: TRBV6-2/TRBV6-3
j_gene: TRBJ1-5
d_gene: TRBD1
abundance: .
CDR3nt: TGTGCCAGCAGTGCCCCGGGGACAGGGTCCCAGCATTTT
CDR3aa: CASSAPGTGSQHF

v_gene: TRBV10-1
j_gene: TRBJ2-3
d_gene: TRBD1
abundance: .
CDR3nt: TGCGCCAGCATTACCTACCCTACGGACAGGGAACGTACGGGGTACACAGATACGCAGTATTTT
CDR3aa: CASITYPTDRERTGYTDTQYF

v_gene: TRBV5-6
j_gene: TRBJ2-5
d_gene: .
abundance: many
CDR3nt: TGTGCCAGCAGCTTGGCTACGGAGACCCAGTACTTC
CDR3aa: CASSLATETQYF

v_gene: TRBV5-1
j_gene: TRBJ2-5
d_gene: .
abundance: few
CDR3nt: TGCGCCAGCAGGGGTTTTGGGCCGGGGGAGACCCAGTACTTC
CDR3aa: CASRGFGPGETQYF

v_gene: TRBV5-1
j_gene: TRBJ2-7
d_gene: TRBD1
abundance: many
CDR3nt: TGCGCCAGCAGCCCGGGACAGAGGGGCGAGCAGTACTTC
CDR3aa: CASSPGQRGEQYF

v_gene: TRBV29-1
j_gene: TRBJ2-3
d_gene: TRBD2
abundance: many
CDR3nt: TGCAGCGGCTCGACTAGCGGGTTTAGCACAGATACGCAGTATTTT
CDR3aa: CSGSTSGFSTDTQYF

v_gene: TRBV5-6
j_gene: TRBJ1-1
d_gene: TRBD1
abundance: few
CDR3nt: TGTGCCAGCTGCCTACAGGGGACGAACACTGAAGCTTTCTTT
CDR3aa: CASCLQGTNTEAFF

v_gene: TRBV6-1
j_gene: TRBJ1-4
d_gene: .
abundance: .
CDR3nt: TGTGCCAGCCGGACAACAGGGACTAATGAAAAACTGTTTTTT
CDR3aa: CASRTTGTNEKLFF

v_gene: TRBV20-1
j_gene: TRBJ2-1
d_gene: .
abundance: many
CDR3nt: TGCAGTGCTAGGGAGCGGTACCTTTACAATGAGCAGTTCTTC
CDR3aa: CSARERYLYNEQFF

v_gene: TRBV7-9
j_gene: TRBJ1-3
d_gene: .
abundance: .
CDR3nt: TGTGCCAGCAGGTCTATAGGACCGTGGGGCTCTGGAAACACCATATATTTT
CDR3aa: CASRSIGPWGSGNTIYF

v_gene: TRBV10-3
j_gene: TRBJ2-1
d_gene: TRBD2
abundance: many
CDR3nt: TGTGCCATCAGTGTAAGCCTAGCGGGGGGCTCCTACAATGAGCAGTTCTTC
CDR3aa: CAISVSLAGGSYNEQFF

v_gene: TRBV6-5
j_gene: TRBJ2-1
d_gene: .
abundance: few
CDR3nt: TGTGCCAGCAGCTTAACCGGGATGTACAATGAGCAGTTCTTC
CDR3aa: CASSLTGMYNEQFF

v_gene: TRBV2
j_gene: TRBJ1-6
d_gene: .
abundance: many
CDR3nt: TGTGCCAGCACCGACGGGACTTATAATTCACCCCTCCACTTT
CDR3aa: CASTDGTYNSPLHF

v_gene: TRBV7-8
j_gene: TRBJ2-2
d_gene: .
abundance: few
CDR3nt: TGTGCCAGCAACTTAGGGGGGAAAGCCGGGGAGCTGTTTTTT
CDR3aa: CASNLGGKAGELFF

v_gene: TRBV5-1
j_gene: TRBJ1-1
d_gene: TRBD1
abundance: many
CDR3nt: TGCGCCAGCAGGACAAGTCAGGGGGCAGCTGAAGCTTTCTTT
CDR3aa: CASRTSQGAAEAFF

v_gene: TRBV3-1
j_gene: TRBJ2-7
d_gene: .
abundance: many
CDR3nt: TGTGCCAGCAGTCTCTCTTGGCTATCCTCCTACGAGCAGTACTTC
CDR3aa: CASSLSWLSSYEQYF

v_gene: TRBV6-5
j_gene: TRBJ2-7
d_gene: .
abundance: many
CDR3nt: TGTGCCAGCTCTAGGGGGGCCTACGAGCAGTACTTC
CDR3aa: CASSRGAYEQYF

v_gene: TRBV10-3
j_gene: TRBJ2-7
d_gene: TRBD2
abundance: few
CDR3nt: TGTGCCATCAGTGAAGCGGGGCAAGGCTACGAGCAGTACTTC
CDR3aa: CAISEAGQGYEQYF

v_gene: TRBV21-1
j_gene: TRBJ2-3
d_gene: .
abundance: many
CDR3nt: TGTGCCAGCAGCAAAAAATCCGTAGCGGGAGATCCCACAGATACGCAGTATTTT
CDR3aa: CASSKKSVAGDPTDTQYF

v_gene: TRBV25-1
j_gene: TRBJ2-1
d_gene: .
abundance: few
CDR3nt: TGTGCCAGCAGTGAACCCCGGACAGATTACAATGAGCAGTTCTTC
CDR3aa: CASSEPRTDYNEQFF

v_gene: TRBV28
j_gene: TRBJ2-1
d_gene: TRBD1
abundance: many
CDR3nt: TGTGCCAGCAGCCCAAACACCTGGGACAGCCTACGGGAGCAGTTCTTC
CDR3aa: CASSPNTWDSLREQFF